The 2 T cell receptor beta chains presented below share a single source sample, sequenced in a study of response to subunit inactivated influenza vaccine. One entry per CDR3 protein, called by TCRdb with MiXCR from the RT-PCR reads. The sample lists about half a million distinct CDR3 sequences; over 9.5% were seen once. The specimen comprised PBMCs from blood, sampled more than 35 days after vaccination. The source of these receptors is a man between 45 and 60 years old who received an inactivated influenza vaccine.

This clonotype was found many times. The CDR3 reads CASTQDSGQPQHF. Written as DNA, the CDR3 is TGTGCCAGCACCCAGGACAGTGGGCAGCCCCAGCATTTT. V is TRBV12-3 or TRBV12-4 and J is TRBJ1-5, with D maybe TRBD1 (6 bases). V lost 7 bases, J lost 7 bases, and 14 bases lay in between. There are 13 residues in the CDR3.

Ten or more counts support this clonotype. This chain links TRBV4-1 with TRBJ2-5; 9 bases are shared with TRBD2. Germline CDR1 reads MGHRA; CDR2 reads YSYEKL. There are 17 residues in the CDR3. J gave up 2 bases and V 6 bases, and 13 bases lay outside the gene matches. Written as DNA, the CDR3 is TGCGCCAGCAGAAGGTGGCTAGCGGGGATAATGCAAGAGACCCAGTACTTC. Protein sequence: CASRRWLAGIMQETQYF.